This T cell receptor (beta chain) came from a study of blood T cell repertoires in COVID-19. Study-wide context: Sources were T cells, B-cell-depleted T cells, or PBMCs; the material itself was cDNA or gDNA.

Recruited during active infection, patients (from Seattle) were subsequently followed longitudinally. V was shortened by 5 bases and J by 8 bases, with 15 bases between the two germline ends. The CDR3 is 13 amino acids. CDR1 and CDR2 from the germline V gene are SGHTS and YDEGEE. Sequencing was performed with immunoSEQ multiplex PCR; in TCRdb, only in-frame clones are kept and a portion is missing. In the table there are 200,000 to 300,000 clones, around 88% of which are singletons. The clonotype originates from a woman in her twenties or thirties with COVID-19, enrolled during active disease. Material: peripheral blood. The chain has TRBV5-8 and TRBJ2-3; D is uncertain. This CDR3 is CASRLNMAATQYF. The CDR3 DNA reads as TGTGCCAGCAGACTTAATATGGCGGCTACGCAGTATTTT.